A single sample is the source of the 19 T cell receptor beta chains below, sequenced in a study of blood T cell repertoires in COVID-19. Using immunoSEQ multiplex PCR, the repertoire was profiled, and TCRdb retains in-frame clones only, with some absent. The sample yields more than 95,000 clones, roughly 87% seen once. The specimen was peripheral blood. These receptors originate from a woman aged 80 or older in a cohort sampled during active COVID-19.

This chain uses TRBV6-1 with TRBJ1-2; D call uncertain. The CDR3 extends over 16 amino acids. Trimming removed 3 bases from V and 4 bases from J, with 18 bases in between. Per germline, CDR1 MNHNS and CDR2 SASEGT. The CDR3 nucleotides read TGTGCCAGCAGTGATGGCCCCTTTGGGCGGGCCTATGGCTACACCTTC. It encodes CASSDGPFGRAYGYTF.

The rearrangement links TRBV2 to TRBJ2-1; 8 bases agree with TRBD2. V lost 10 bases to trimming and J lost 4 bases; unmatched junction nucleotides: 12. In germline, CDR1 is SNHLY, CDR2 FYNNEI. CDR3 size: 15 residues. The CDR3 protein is CATYDGGGLYNEQFF. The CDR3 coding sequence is TGTGCCACTTACGACGGGGGGGGACTTTACAATGAGCAGTTCTTC.

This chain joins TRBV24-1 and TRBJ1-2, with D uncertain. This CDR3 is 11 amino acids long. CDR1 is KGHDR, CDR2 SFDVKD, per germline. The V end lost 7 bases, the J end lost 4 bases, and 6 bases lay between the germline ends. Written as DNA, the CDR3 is TGTGCCACCAGCAGTATCTATGGCTACACCTTC. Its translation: CATSSIYGYTF.

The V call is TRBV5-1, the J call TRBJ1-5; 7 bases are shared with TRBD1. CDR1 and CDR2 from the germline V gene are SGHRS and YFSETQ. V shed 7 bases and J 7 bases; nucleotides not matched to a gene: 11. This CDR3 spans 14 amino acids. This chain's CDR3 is CASSLGTVGQPQHF. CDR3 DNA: TGCGCCAGCTCCCTCGGGACAGTGGGACAGCCCCAGCATTTT. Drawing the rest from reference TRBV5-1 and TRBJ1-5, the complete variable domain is KAGVTQTPRYLIKTRGQQVTLSCSPISGHRSVSWYQQTPGQGLQFLFEYFSETQRNKGNFPGRFSGRQFSNSRSEMNVSTLELGDSALYLCASSLGTVGQPQHFGDGTRLSIL.

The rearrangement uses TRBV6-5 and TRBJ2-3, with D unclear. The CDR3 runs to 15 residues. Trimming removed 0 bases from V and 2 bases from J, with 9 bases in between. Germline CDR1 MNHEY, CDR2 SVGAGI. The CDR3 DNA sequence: TGTGCCAGCAGTTACTCTGGAGCGATCACAGATACGCAGTATTTT. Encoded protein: CASSYSGAITDTQYF.

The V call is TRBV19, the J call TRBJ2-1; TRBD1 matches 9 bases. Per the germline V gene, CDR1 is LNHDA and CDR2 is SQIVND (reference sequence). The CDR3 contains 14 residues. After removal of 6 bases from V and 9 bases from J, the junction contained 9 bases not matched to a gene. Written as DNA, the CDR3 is TGTGCCAGTAGCACCGGGACAGGGTTTGGTGAGCAGTTCTTC. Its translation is CASSTGTGFGEQFF.

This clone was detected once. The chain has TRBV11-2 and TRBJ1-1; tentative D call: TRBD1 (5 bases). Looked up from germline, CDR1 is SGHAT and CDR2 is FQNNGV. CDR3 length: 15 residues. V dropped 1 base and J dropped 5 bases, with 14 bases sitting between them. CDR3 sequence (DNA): TGTGCCAGCAGCTTAGGGGGGAGGGGTAGGACTGAAGCTTTCTTT. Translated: CASSLGGRGRTEAFF.

CDR3 sequence (DNA): TGTGCCAGCAGCTTGGCCCCAGGGGAATATGGCTACACCTTC. Translating gives CASSLAPGEYGYTF. The rearrangement links TRBV5-8 to TRBJ1-2; D is possibly TRBD1 (6 bases). The V end lost 0 bases, the J end lost 5 bases, and 11 bases lay between the germline ends. This CDR3 spans 14 amino acids. Germline lookup yields CDR1 SGHTS and CDR2 YDEGEE.

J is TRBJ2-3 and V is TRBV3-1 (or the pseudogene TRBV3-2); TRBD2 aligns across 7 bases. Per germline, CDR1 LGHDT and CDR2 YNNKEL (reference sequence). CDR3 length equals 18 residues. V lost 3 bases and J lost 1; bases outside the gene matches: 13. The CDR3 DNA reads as TGTGCCAGCAGCCACGCTAGCGGAGTTGGGTGGGGCACAGATACGCAGTATTTT. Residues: CASSHASGVGWGTDTQYF.

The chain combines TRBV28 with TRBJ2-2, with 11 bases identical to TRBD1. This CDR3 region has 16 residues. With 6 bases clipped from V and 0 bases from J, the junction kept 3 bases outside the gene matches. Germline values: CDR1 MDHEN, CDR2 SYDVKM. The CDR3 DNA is TGTGCCAGCAGACGGGGACAGGGGGCGAACACCGGGGAGCTGTTTTTT. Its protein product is CASRRGQGANTGELFF.

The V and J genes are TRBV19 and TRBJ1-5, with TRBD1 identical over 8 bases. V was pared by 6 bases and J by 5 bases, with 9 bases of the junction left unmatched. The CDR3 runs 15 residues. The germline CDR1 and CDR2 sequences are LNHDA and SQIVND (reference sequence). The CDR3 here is CASRRGQGRYQPQHF. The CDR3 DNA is TGTGCCAGTAGGAGAGGACAGGGACGGTATCAGCCCCAGCATTTT.

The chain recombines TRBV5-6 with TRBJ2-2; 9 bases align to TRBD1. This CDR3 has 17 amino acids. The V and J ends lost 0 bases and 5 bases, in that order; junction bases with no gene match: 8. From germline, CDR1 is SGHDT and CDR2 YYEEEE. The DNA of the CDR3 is TGTGCCAGCAGCTTGGGGCCCCGGACAGGGGTTACCGGGGAGCTGTTTTTT. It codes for CASSLGPRTGVTGELFF.

This CDR3 reads CASSETSGSAETQYF. The CDR3 DNA reads TGTGCCAGCAGCGAGACTAGCGGGAGTGCGGAGACCCAGTACTTC. V gene TRBV2 combines with J gene TRBJ2-5; 12 positions agree with TRBD2. Trimming cost V 6 bases and J 5 bases; bases outside gene matches: 7. Per the germline V gene, CDR1 is SNHLY and CDR2 is FYNNEI. The CDR3 sequence is 15 residues long.

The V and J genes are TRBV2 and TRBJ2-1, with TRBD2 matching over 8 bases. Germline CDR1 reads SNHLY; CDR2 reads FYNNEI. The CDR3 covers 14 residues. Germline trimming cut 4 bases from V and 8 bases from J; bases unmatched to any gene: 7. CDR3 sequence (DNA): TGTGCCAGCAGTGGTAGGACTAGCTGGGATGAGCAGTTCTTC. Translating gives CASSGRTSWDEQFF.

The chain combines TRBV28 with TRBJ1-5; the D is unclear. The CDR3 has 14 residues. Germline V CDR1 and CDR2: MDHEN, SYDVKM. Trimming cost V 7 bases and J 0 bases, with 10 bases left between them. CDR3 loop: CASKSGTSNQPQHF. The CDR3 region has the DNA TGTGCCAGCAAGTCAGGTACTAGCAATCAGCCCCAGCATTTT.

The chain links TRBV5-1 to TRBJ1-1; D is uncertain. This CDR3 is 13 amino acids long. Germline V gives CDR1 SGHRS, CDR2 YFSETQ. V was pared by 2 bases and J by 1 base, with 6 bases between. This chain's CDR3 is CASSFGENTEAFF. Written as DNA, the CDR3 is TGCGCCAGCAGCTTCGGGGAGAACACTGAAGCTTTCTTT.

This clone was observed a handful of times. The CDR3 DNA reads as TGTGCCAGCAGCTTGGCCGGGGGGTCTTCACCCCTCCACTTT. This translates into CASSLAGGSSPLHF. The chain recombines TRBV5-4 with TRBJ1-6, with a weak D call TRBD1 (5 bases). CDR3 length equals 14 residues. Germline loops: CDR1 SGHNT, CDR2 YYREEE (reference sequence). The ends were cut back, 0 bases at V and 9 bases at J, with 10 bases in the middle.

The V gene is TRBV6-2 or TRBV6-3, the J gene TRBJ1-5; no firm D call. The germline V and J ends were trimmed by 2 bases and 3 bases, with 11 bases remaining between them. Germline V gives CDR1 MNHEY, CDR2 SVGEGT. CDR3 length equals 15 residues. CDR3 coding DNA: TGTGCCAGCAGTTACGCATGGGCGATCAATCAGCCCCAGCATTTT. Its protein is CASSYAWAINQPQHF.

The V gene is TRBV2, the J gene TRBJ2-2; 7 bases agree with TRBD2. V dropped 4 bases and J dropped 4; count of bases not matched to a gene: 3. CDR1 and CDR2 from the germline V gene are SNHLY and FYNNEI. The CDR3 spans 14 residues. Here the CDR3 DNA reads TGTGCCAGCAGTGGGACTAGGTCCACCGGGGAGCTGTTTTTT. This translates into CASSGTRSTGELFF. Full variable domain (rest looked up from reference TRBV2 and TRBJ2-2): EPEVTQTPSHQVTQMGQEVILRCVPISNHLYFYWYRQILGQKVEFLVSFYNNEISEKSEIFDDQFSVERPDGSNFTLKIRSTKLEDSAMYFCASSGTRSTGELFFGEGSRLTVL.